This T cell receptor (beta chain) is from a study of blood T cell repertoires in COVID-19 (TCRdb year 2020). Concerning the study at large: Samples from collaborators originated in the United States, Italy and Spain and spanned both the acute and convalescent phases of COVID-19. The prospective study material was composed of cDNA or gDNA derived from T cells, B-cell-depleted T cells, or PBMCs. Sample metadata almost always included a de-identified subject ID, COVID-19 status, age in years and sex. The dataset comprised deeply sampled blood TCRbeta repertoires from subjects exposed to, actively infected with, or recovered from COVID-19. The samples were drawn from the first 160 participants of the ongoing ImmuneRACE study and from more than 1,000 subjects provided by 6 global collaborators. Where available, HLA class I and class II types were taken from metadata supplied by the sample provider and were not determined by assay-based typing. The repertoires were made available in a free public database intended to serve as a resource for research on the immune response to SARS-CoV-2.

The immunoSEQ Assay, a bias-controlled multiplex PCR, was used to amplify TCRbeta CDR3 regions from genomic DNA. The paper's processing steps were these. Within the assay, amplification of reference gene primers was used to estimate how many nucleated cells each sample contained. To quantify the absolute abundance of each unique TCRbeta CDR3 rearrangement, sequence reads were collapsed and filtered. Productive Simpson clonality was computed per sample as the square root of Simpson's diversity index over productive rearrangements. The source is immuneACCESS, and TCRdb retained only in-frame sequences with V and J called. Part of the clones is not carried over; for the studies checked, unresolved V genes explain less than half of this, and the remainder is unexplained. From that table come the V and J calls and clone size; the DNA was used to work out D and trimming. The sample table contains roughly 290,000 clones; only one count was recorded for 89% of them. The top ten hold around 1.7% of the sample.

Concerning this clone: Its antigen is not yet known. No much larger clone exists at a distance of one base, and base qualities are not known.

Overall results and qualifications from the work: The amount of clinical and demographic metadata varied by source and participant and was provided uncurated.

Participants in the prospective study were aged about 18 to 90 years, lived in 20 to 30 United States geographic areas, and enrolled through a virtual design. In the prospective study, cohorts were assigned on the basis of participant-reported clinical history obtained from a screening survey and a study questionnaire. For ImmuneRACE Cohort 3, a participant was defined as recovered based on two consecutive negative NP/OP PCR tests, clearance by a healthcare professional, or resolution of symptoms. In the prospective study, whole blood, serum and a nasopharyngeal or oropharyngeal swab were collected from each participant by mobile phlebotomists. Participants in the prospective study had the option to provide additional blood draws and questionnaires over an approximately 2-month period. Prospective study blood samples were shipped either frozen or at room temperature before DNA extraction. Sequences SGHDT (CDR1) and YYEEEE (CDR2) are obtained from the germline V gene. The CDR3 holds 17 amino acids from the cysteine to the phenylalanine. Of the read, only the CDR3 DNA is kept; its 51 bases are in frame from base 1. V loses 3 bases, J loses 5 bases, and the germline ends lie 20 bases apart.

The source of this sequence is a middle-aged woman who had recovered from COVID-19. In this chain, TRBV5-6 is recombined with TRBJ2-2, and perhaps TRBD2 as D gene, on 6 matching bases. The sequenced material came from PBMCs or T cells enriched from blood (not recorded which). Here is the DNA: TGTGCCAGCAGCTGGGGTTCGGGGGTACTCCGAACCGGGGAGCTGTTTTTT. This sequence encodes CASSWGSGVLRTGELFF. When the CDR3 is completed using the reference TRBV5-6 and TRBJ2-2 genes on either side, the full variable domain is DAGVTQSPTHLIKTRGQQVTLRCSPKSGHDTVSWYQQALGQGPQFIFQYYEEEERQRGNFPDRFSGHQFPNYSSELNVNALLLGDSALYLCASSWGSGVLRTGELFFGEGSRLTVL.